A single sample gave rise to the 29 T cell receptor beta chains below, sequenced in a study of T cell repertoires in cytomegalovirus infection. Their cognate antigens are unknown. MiXCR, applied by TCRdb to the reads, yields one record per CDR3 protein. Of roughly 160,000 distinct CDR3 sequences in the sample, 20% to 25% were seen once. Sequenced material: CD8+ T cells from cultured PBMCs, taken from culture after CMV antigen stimulation. Receptors were obtained from a human donor in good health (CMV status not recorded). Some clones in this sample may be carry-over from other donors' samples.

The CDR3 loop reads CASKTRDADYNEQFF. The CDR3 coding sequence is TGTGCCAGCAAGACCCGGGACGCAGACTACAATGAGCAGTTCTTC. The rearrangement links TRBV6-1 to TRBJ2-1; the D gene could be TRBD1 or TRBD2 (5 bases each). CDR3 length equals 15 residues. Germline V CDR1 and CDR2: MNHNS, SASEGT. Trimming took 7 bases from V and 3 from J, leaving 16 bases between them.

This clonotype turned up a few times. The chain is built from TRBV7-6 and TRBJ2-3, with D possibly being TRBD1 (5 bases). Germline values: CDR1 SGHVS, CDR2 FNYEAQ. V gave up 4 bases and J gave up 0 bases, with 8 bases separating them. There are 14 residues in the CDR3. This CDR3 reads CASSSTVSTDTQYF. The CDR3 DNA reads as TGTGCCAGCAGCTCGACAGTTAGCACAGATACGCAGTATTTT.

This chain connects TRBV7-6 to TRBJ1-1; unclear D gene. The CDR3 covers 13 residues. From germline, CDR1 is SGHVS and CDR2 FNYEAQ. The V end was cut by 5 bases, the J end by 5 bases, with 12 bases between. The CDR3 loop is CASSPGPGTEAFF. The CDR3 nucleotides are TGTGCCAGCAGCCCCGGACCGGGGACTGAAGCTTTCTTT. The full variable domain, completed using reference TRBV7-6 and TRBJ1-1, is GAGVSQSPRYKVTKRGQDVALRCDPISGHVSLYWYRQALGQGPEFLTYFNYEAQQDKSGLPNDRFSAERPEGSISTLTIQRTEQRDSAMYRCASSPGPGTEAFFGQGTRLTVV.

The V call is TRBV7-2, the J call TRBJ1-2; D is unclear. Trimming removed 4 bases at V and 2 bases at J, with 11 bases between. Looked up from germline, CDR1 is SGHTA and CDR2 is FQGNSA. This CDR3 contains 14 residues. The CDR3 bases are TGTGCCAGCAGCTCGGGTCGCAGCAACTATGGCTACACCTTC. Translation: CASSSGRSNYGYTF.

The chain couples TRBV7-2 to TRBJ1-2; tentative D call: TRBD1 (5 bases). The germline V gene encodes CDR1 SGHTA and CDR2 FQGNSA. This CDR3 comprises 15 residues. Trimming pared 0 bases from V and 6 bases from J, leaving 14 bases between. Written as DNA, the CDR3 is TGTGCCAGCAGCTTAGCAAGGGACCGAGTTGATGGCTACACCTTC. This encodes CASSLARDRVDGYTF. Using reference TRBV7-2 and TRBJ1-2 for the parts outside the CDR3, the full variable domain is GAGVSQSPSNKVTEKGKDVELRCDPISGHTALYWYRQSLGQGLEFLIYFQGNSAPDKSGLPSDRFSAERTGGSVSTLTIQRTQQEDSAVYLCASSLARDRVDGYTFGSGTRLTVV.

V is TRBV7-2 and J is TRBJ2-1; D could derive from TRBD1 or TRBD2 (5 bases each). CDR3 length: 16 amino acids. The V end lost 1 base, the J end lost 3 bases, and 13 bases lay between the germline ends. The germline V gene encodes CDR1 SGHTA and CDR2 FQGNSA. The DNA of the CDR3 is TGTGCCAGCAGCTTAGAGGGGACGGATGACTACAATGAGCAGTTCTTC. Protein sequence: CASSLEGTDDYNEQFF.

The sample holds a few counts of this clonotype. The chain links TRBV7-2 to TRBJ2-7, with D unresolved. Trimming took off 8 bases at V and 6 bases at J, with 11 bases between the two ends. Germline V gene data show CDR1 as SGHTA and CDR2 as FQGNSA. This CDR3 spans 11 amino acids. The CDR3 DNA follows: TGTGCCAGCTCCCTGTTGGTCGAGCAGTACTTC. It specifies CASSLLVEQYF.

The sample holds a few counts of this clonotype. Here the CDR3 DNA reads TGTGCCAGCACCCTGACAGGAGTTAACTATGGCTACACCTTC. As protein: CASTLTGVNYGYTF. The chain combines TRBV11-2 with TRBJ1-2; D perhaps matches TRBD1 (6 bases). The length of the CDR3 is 14 residues. V lost 7 bases and J 1 base, leaving 13 bases between the germline ends. From germline, CDR1 is SGHAT and CDR2 FQNNGV. The complete variable domain, with remaining parts taken from reference TRBV11-2 and TRBJ1-2, reads EAGVAQSPRYKIIEKRQSVAFWCNPISGHATLYWYQQILGQGPKLLIQFQNNGVVDDSQLPKDRFSAERLKGVDSTLKIQPAKLEDSAVYLCASTLTGVNYGYTFGSGTRLTVV.

This clonotype came up a few times. One junction end does not reproduce the germline sequence, and a read error may be involved. The chain links TRBV4-1 to TRBJ2-4; TRBD1 aligns across 7 bases. Per germline, CDR1 MGHRA and CDR2 YSYEKL. The CDR3 has 12 residues. The CDR3 spells CASSQEQGTPQF. The CDR3 bases are TGCGCCAGCAGCCAAGAACAGGGGACCCCCCAGTTC.

The V and J genes are TRBV6-1 and TRBJ1-5, with unresolved D. From germline, CDR1 is MNHNS and CDR2 SASEGT. This CDR3 is 14 amino acids long. V was pared by 5 bases and J by 5 bases, with 13 bases between. Written as DNA, the CDR3 is TGTGCCAGCAGTTTCGCGGTTTTGGATCAGCCCCAGCATTTT. Translation gives CASSFAVLDQPQHF.

This clonotype has at least ten counts. The chain couples TRBV7-9 to TRBJ1-1; no definite D call. The CDR3 sequence is 14 residues long. CDR1 and CDR2 from the germline V gene are SEHNR and FQNEAQ (reference sequence). With 2 bases removed from V and 6 bases from J, the gap between germline ends came to 13 bases. The CDR3 DNA reads as TGTGCCAGCAGCTTAACTTTTGGTTGGTCTGAAGCTTTCTTT. Its translation: CASSLTFGWSEAFF. Using reference TRBV7-9 and TRBJ1-1 for the parts outside the CDR3, the full variable domain is DTGVSQNPRHKITKRGQNVTFRCDPISEHNRLYWYRQTLGQGPEFLTYFQNEAQLEKSRLLSDRFSAERPKGSFSTLEIQRTEQGDSAMYLCASSLTFGWSEAFFGQGTRLTVV.

The chain carries TRBV29-1 and TRBJ1-1; D not certain. This CDR3 is built from 10 residues. V lost 7 bases and J 3 bases, leaving 6 bases between the germline ends. CDR1 and CDR2 from the germline V gene are SQVTM and ANQGSEA. As DNA, the CDR3 is TGCAGCGCCGAGGACACTGAAGCTTTCTTT. Encoded protein: CSAEDTEAFF.

This clonotype was seen more than once but under ten times. V usage is TRBV10-3 and J usage is TRBJ2-7, with 8 bases that match TRBD2. With 3 bases clipped from V and 1 base from J, the junction kept 5 bases outside the gene matches. CDR1 and CDR2 (germline): ENHRY, SYGVKD. The CDR3 covers 15 residues. CDR3 residues: CAISDRGGGSYEQYF. CDR3 in DNA: TGTGCCATCAGTGATCGGGGGGGCGGTTCCTACGAGCAGTACTTC.

This clonotype came up a few times. V is TRBV7-8 and J is TRBJ2-7; no clear D gene. CDR1 is SGHVS, CDR2 FQNEAQ, per germline. The germline V and J ends were trimmed by 0 bases and 5 bases, with 8 bases remaining between them. This CDR3 is 13 amino acids long. This chain's CDR3 is CASSLAGLHEQYF. In DNA, the CDR3 is TGTGCCAGCAGCTTAGCAGGGCTCCACGAGCAGTACTTC.

This chain joins TRBV4-1 and TRBJ1-1; D is unresolved. The CDR3 has 15 amino acids. V gave up 4 bases and J gave up 1 base, with 13 bases separating them. Germline CDR1 MGHRA, CDR2 YSYEKL. The CDR3 region is CASSPEQGWNTEAFF. The CDR3, as DNA: TGCGCCAGCAGCCCCGAACAAGGGTGGAACACTGAAGCTTTCTTT.

Only a few counts were recorded for this clonotype. The chain combines TRBV4-3 with TRBJ1-1, with no clear D. The V end lost 0 bases, the J end lost 10 bases, and 21 bases lay between the germline ends. Germline assignment: CDR1 LGHNA and CDR2 YSLEER. CDR3 length: 16 amino acids. CDR3: CASSQDRPIHRMGAFF. The CDR3 nucleotides read TGCGCCAGCAGCCAAGATCGGCCCATTCATCGTATGGGAGCTTTCTTT.

This clonotype was detected only a few times. This rearrangement joins TRBV6-2 or TRBV6-3 to TRBJ1-1; 7 bases agree with TRBD1. Trimming removed 5 bases from V and 0 bases from J; junction bases left unmatched: 12. Per the germline V gene, CDR1 is MNHEY and CDR2 is SVGEGT. The CDR3 extends over 17 amino acids. CDR3 in DNA: TGTGCCAGCAGTACTGACAGGGAAGGACCTCTGAACACTGAAGCTTTCTTT. This sequence encodes CASSTDREGPLNTEAFF.

This clonotype was observed a handful of times. V gene TRBV7-9 combines with J gene TRBJ2-7; tentatively, D is TRBD1 (6 bases). Germline V gene sequence: CDR1 SEHNR, CDR2 FQNEAQ (reference sequence). The CDR3 contains 16 residues. V was trimmed by 5 bases and J by 0 bases, leaving 17 bases between them. The CDR3, as DNA: TGTGCCAGCAGCGCGGCAGGGGACCGGAGCTCCTACGAGCAGTACTTC. This sequence encodes CASSAAGDRSSYEQYF. The entire variable domain, with the rest obtained from reference TRBV7-9 and TRBJ2-7, is as follows: DTGVSQNPRHKITKRGQNVTFRCDPISEHNRLYWYRQTLGQGPEFLTYFQNEAQLEKSRLLSDRFSAERPKGSFSTLEIQRTEQGDSAMYLCASSAAGDRSSYEQYFGPGTRLTVT.

The chain has TRBV12-3 or TRBV12-4 and TRBJ2-1, with TRBD1 identical over 7 bases. Trimming at V came to 6 bases and at J to 8 bases, leaving 10 bases not matched to a gene. CDR3 length equals 14 residues. The CDR3 coding sequence is TGTGCCAGCAGCCCCGGGACAGCTTTCCATGAGCAGTTCTTC. Translating it yields CASSPGTAFHEQFF.

This clonotype has only a few counts. The V call is TRBV27, the J call TRBJ2-7, with TRBD2 matching 9 bases. Germline CDR1 reads MNHEY; CDR2 reads SMNVEV (reference sequence). V lost 3 bases, J lost 4 bases, and 7 bases stayed unmatched. The CDR3 is 15 amino acids. CDR3 sequence: CASSFLGRGGYEQYF. DNA for the CDR3: TGTGCCAGCAGTTTCCTGGGGCGGGGGGGGTACGAGCAGTACTTC.

This clonotype has more than one count but fewer than ten. J is TRBJ2-7 and V is TRBV6-2 or TRBV6-3; D tentatively fits TRBD1 or TRBD2 (5 bases each). Germline V gene lookup returns CDR1 MNHEY and CDR2 SVGEGT. The CDR3 loop spans 15 amino acids. The V end lost 2 bases, the J end lost 0 bases, and 11 bases lay between the germline ends. CDR3 DNA: TGTGCCAGCAGTTACCGGGACGGCAGCTCCTACGAGCAGTACTTC. Its translation: CASSYRDGSSYEQYF.

The CDR3: CASSVRGQLLYEQYF. CDR3 DNA: TGTGCCAGCAGCGTACGCGGACAGTTACTTTACGAGCAGTACTTC. J is TRBJ2-7 and V is TRBV11-2; a possible D gene is TRBD1 (6 bases). Germline V gene data show CDR1 as SGHAT and CDR2 as FQNNGV. V was cut by 5 bases and J by 4 bases, with 18 bases left in between. The CDR3 sequence is 15 residues long.

This chain connects TRBV7-2 to TRBJ2-1; TRBD2 matches 11 bases. Germline V CDR1 and CDR2: SGHTA, FQGNSA. Unmatched junction bases numbered 4, after V lost 4 bases and J lost 5 bases. This CDR3 has 15 amino acids. The CDR3 nucleotides read TGTGCCAGCAGCTCGACTAGCGGGGCGGACAATGAGCAGTTCTTC. Amino acid sequence: CASSSTSGADNEQFF.

The chain joins TRBV11-2 to TRBJ2-3; 9 nucleotides match TRBD2. The CDR3 covers 15 residues. Germline V lookup: CDR1 SGHAT, CDR2 FQNNGV. V lost 4 bases to trimming and J lost 3 bases; unmatched junction nucleotides: 5. CDR3 in amino acids: CASSSSGGNTDTQYF. CDR3 DNA: TGTGCCAGCAGCTCAAGCGGGGGGAATACAGATACGCAGTATTTT.

This clonotype was found a few times. This rearrangement joins TRBV18 to TRBJ2-5; D might be TRBD1 (6 bases). Germline V gene sequence: CDR1 KGHSH, CDR2 LQKENI. The CDR3 consists of 15 residues. V was trimmed by 2 bases and J by 2 bases, leaving 12 bases between them. For the CDR3, the DNA is TGTGCCAGCTCACCAAACAGGGCACCTCAAGAGACCCAGTACTTC. It translates to CASSPNRAPQETQYF.

V usage is TRBV12-3 or TRBV12-4 and J usage is TRBJ2-3; unclear D gene. The CDR3 extends over 14 amino acids. V was cut by 6 bases and J by 0 bases, with 10 bases left in between. CDR3: CASRSGRSTDTQYF. CDR3 coding DNA: TGTGCCAGCAGATCGGGCCGGAGCACAGATACGCAGTATTTT.

In its sample, this clonotype was seen a few times. The chain links TRBV28 to TRBJ2-7; the D call may be TRBD1 or TRBD2 (5 bases each). The CDR3 covers 13 residues. The germline gives CDR1 MDHEN, CDR2 SYDVKM. V was shortened by 3 bases and J by 2 bases, with 8 bases between the two germline ends. In DNA, the CDR3 is TGTGCCAGCAGTTTGGGGGAGACCTACGAGCAGTACTTC. Residues: CASSLGETYEQYF. Full variable domain (rest looked up from reference TRBV28 and TRBJ2-7): DVKVTQSSRYLVKRTGEKVFLECVQDMDHENMFWYRQDPGLGLRLIYFSYDVKMKEKGDIPEGYSVSREKKERFSLILESASTNQTSMYLCASSLGETYEQYFGPGTRLTVT.

This clonotype was recorded a few times. V is TRBV27 and J is TRBJ1-1, with a weak D call TRBD1 (5 bases). CDR3 size: 15 residues. V lost 2 bases to trimming and J lost 1 base, with 11 bases between them. Per the germline V gene, CDR1 is MNHEY and CDR2 is SMNVEV (reference sequence). This chain's CDR3 is CASSLMGRGNTEAFF. Written as DNA, the CDR3 is TGTGCCAGCAGTTTAATGGGACGGGGGAACACTGAAGCTTTCTTT.

The chain combines TRBV27 with TRBJ1-2; 7 nucleotides line up with TRBD1. Germline V CDR1 and CDR2: MNHEY, SMNVEV (reference sequence). This CDR3 has 13 amino acids. Losses at the gene ends were 10 bases for V and 7 bases for J; bases not matched to a gene: 12. CDR3: CATTSGGQGGYTF. The CDR3 coding sequence is TGTGCCACTACTTCAGGGGGGCAGGGTGGCTACACCTTC.